This T cell receptor (beta chain) was retrieved from a study of tumor-infiltrating lymphocytes in localized non-small cell lung cancer. The germline CDR1 and CDR2 sequences are SGHTA and FQGNSA. Trimming took 2 bases from V and 6 from J; bases not matched to a gene: 5. This CDR3 region has 15 residues. TCRdb's copy holds only in-frame clones and misses some; the assay was immunoSEQ multiplex PCR. This sample has about 23,000 clones, with just under 75% found just once. Sequencing was carried out using lung tumor tissue. This chain connects TRBV7-2 to TRBJ2-7; 12 bases are shared with TRBD1. This clonotype was sampled from a human donor with non-small cell lung cancer. CDR3 sequence: CASSLLGQGASEQYF. The CDR3 nucleotides are TGTGCCAGCAGCTTATTGGGACAGGGGGCGTCCGAGCAGTACTTC.